This T cell receptor (beta chain) is drawn from a study of response to subunit inactivated influenza vaccine. Study-wide points: Researchers suggested that each seasonal influenza vaccination recruits few new T cells.

TCRdb passed the RT-PCR reads through MiXCR, listing each CDR3 protein once. The data show 700,000 to 900,000 distinct CDR3 sequences, 21% seen once. In the case of this clonotype: The antigen remains undetermined.

Sample: PBMCs from blood, taken more than 4 days after vaccination. The sequence was collected from a man aged 50 to 59 who received an inactivated influenza vaccine.

CDR3 region: CASSSWTGGYQETQYF. The CDR3 DNA reads as TGCGCCAGCAGCTCATGGACAGGGGGATATCAAGAGACCCAGTACTTC. This chain joins TRBV5-1 and TRBJ2-5, with TRBD1 matching 10 bases. The ends lost 3 bases at V and 2 bases at J; junction bases unmatched: 7. The CDR3 runs 16 residues. Germline loops: CDR1 SGHRS, CDR2 YFSETQ.